This TCR beta chain came from a study of blood T cell repertoires in COVID-19. Study-wide context: Some COVID-19 samples were acute and others convalescent; all came from the United States, Italy and Spain. PBMCs, B-cell-depleted T cells, or T cells provided the cDNA or gDNA that made up the material.

V was cut by 6 bases and J by 1 base, with 13 bases left in between. This CDR3 is 14 amino acids long. Germline values: CDR1 SGHAT, CDR2 FQNNGV. Per the original methods: Reference gene primer amplification in the assay estimated nucleated cell counts. Here immunoSEQ multiplex PCR was the method, and the copy in TCRdb shows in-frame clones only, minus some. V, J and clone size reflect that table, while D and trimming were determined from the DNA. The sample holds about 45,000 clones, roughly nine tenths seen once. The V gene is TRBV11-2, the J gene TRBJ2-7, with TRBD2 as a possible D gene (5 bases). This receptor was taken from a human donor in a cohort sampled during active COVID-19. Sequencing was performed on peripheral blood. This chain's CDR3 is CASSLTSGSYEQYF. CDR3 nucleotides: TGTGCCAGCAGTTTGACCTCGGGGTCCTACGAGCAGTACTTC.